The clone carrying this TCR beta chain was seen just once. Antigen unknown. The sample belongs to a study of cytomegalovirus exposure and HLA in healthy donors. Study-wide results and limits: TCR beta chains associated with HLA were, in a later analysis, more clonally expanded than equally common others.

The CDR3 sequence is 19 residues long. The J segment lost 2 bases and the V segment lost 3 bases, leaving 15 bases of the junction unmatched. Germline-derived CDR1 and CDR2 are SGHAT and FQNNGV. Use of 60 Vbeta and 13 Jbeta primers characterized the PCR. Sequenced by immunoSEQ multiplex PCR; TCRdb stores in-frame clones only, minus some. The sample shows about 150,000 clones, over 70% of them seen only once. The sequenced sample was PBMCs. This TCR derives from a man aged 25-45 years in good health and CMV-seropositive. The chain carries TRBV11-2 and TRBJ2-3; 9 bases fit TRBD2. The CDR3 loop is CASSFLSSGISRNTDTQYF. The CDR3 DNA follows: TGTGCCAGCAGCTTTTTGTCTAGCGGGATATCCCGAAACACAGATACGCAGTATTTT. Looking up the rest from reference TRBV11-2 and TRBJ2-3 gives the full variable domain: EAGVAQSPRYKIIEKRQSVAFWCNPISGHATLYWYQQILGQGPKLLIQFQNNGVVDDSQLPKDRFSAERLKGVDSTLKIQPAKLEDSAVYLCASSFLSSGISRNTDTQYFGPGTRLTVL.